The clone carrying this TCR beta chain appeared a few times. These data are taken from a study of cytotoxic CD8 clonotypes in ibrutinib-treated CLL. Study at large: The patients comprised about a dozen relapsed/refractory and more than 14 treatment-naive cases, around 17 IGHV unmutated.

Germline loops: CDR1 KGHSH, CDR2 LQKENI. The V segment lost 6 bases and the J segment 6 bases; nucleotides outside the gene matches: 10. The CDR3 extends over 14 amino acids. Assay used: immunoSEQ multiplex PCR; TCRdb lists only in-frame clones, some missing. The sample contains more than 70,000 clones, around 79% of which appear only once. The sequences come from PBMCs, collected after 12 months of ibrutinib treatment. The clonotype originates from a human donor with chronic lymphocytic leukemia. The chain couples TRBV18 to TRBJ1-2; 7 bases map to TRBD1. The CDR3 coding sequence is TGTGCCAGCTCCCCCACGGCAGGGGGGGATGGCTACACCTTC. The encoded protein is CASSPTAGGDGYTF.